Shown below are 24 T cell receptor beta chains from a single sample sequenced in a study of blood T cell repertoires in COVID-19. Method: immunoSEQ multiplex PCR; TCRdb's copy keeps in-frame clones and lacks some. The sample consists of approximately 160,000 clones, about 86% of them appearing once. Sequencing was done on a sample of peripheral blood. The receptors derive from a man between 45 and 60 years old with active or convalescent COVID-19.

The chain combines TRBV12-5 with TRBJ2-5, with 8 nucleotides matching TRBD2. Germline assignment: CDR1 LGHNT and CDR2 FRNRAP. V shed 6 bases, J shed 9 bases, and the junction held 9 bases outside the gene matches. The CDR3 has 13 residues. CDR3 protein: CASGTNGLAAQYF. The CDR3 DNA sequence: TGTGCTAGTGGGACAAACGGACTAGCAGCCCAGTACTTC.

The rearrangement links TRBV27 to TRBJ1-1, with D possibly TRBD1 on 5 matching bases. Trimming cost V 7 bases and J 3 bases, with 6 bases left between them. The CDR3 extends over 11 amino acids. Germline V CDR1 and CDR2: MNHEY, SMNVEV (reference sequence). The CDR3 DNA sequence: TGTGCCAGCAAGGGGTACACTGAAGCTTTCTTT. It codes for CASKGYTEAFF.

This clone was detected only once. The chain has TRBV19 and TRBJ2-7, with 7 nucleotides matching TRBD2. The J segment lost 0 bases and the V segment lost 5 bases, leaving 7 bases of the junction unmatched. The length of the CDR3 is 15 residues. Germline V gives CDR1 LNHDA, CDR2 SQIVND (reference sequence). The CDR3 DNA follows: TGTGCCAGTAGTCCTGAAGGGAGGGGCTCCTACGAGCAGTACTTC. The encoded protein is CASSPEGRGSYEQYF.

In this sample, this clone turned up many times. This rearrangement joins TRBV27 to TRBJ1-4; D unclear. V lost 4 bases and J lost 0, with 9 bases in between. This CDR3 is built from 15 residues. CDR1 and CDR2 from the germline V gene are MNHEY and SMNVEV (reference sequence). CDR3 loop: CASSSRFATNEKLFF. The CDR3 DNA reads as TGTGCCAGCAGTTCGCGGTTTGCAACTAATGAAAAACTGTTTTTT.

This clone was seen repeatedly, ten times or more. The DNA of the CDR3 is TGTGCCAGTAGTAGCGCCAATGAGCAGTTCTTC. Protein: CASSSANEQFF. J is TRBJ2-1 and V is TRBV19; D gene uncertain. The CDR3 loop spans 11 amino acids. Germline V gives CDR1 LNHDA, CDR2 SQIVND (reference sequence). V shed 4 bases and J shed 6 bases, with 4 bases lying between them.

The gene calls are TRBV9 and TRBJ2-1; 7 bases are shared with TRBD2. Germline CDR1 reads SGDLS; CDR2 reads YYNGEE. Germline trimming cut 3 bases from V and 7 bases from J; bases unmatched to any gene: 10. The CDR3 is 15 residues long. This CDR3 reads CASSELADPGNEQFF. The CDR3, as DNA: TGTGCCAGCAGCGAGCTAGCGGACCCGGGGAATGAGCAGTTCTTC. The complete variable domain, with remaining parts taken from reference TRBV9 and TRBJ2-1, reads DSGVTQTPKHLITATGQRVTLRCSPRSGDLSVYWYQQSLDQGLQFLIQYYNGEERAKGNILERFSAQQFPDLHSELNLSSLELGDSALYFCASSELADPGNEQFFGPGTRLTVL.

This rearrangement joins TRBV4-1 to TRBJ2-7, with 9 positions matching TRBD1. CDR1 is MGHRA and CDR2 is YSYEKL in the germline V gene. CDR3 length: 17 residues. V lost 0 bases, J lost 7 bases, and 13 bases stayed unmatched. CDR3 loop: CASSQDARMGQGREQYF. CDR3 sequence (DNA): TGCGCCAGCAGCCAAGATGCCCGAATGGGACAGGGTCGAGAGCAGTACTTC.

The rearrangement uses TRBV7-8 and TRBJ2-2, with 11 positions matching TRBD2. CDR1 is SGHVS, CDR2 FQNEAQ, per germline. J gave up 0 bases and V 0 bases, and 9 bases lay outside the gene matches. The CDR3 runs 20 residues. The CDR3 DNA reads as TGTGCCAGCAGCTTAGCGCGAGTGGGACTAGCGGCCACGAACACCGGGGAGCTGTTTTTT. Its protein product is CASSLARVGLAATNTGELFF.

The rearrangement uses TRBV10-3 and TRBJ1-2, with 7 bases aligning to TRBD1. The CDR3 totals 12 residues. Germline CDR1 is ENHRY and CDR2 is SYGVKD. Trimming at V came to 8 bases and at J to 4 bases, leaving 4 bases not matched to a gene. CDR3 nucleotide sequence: TGTGCCATCGAACACAGGGGCTATGGCTACACCTTC. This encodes CAIEHRGYGYTF.

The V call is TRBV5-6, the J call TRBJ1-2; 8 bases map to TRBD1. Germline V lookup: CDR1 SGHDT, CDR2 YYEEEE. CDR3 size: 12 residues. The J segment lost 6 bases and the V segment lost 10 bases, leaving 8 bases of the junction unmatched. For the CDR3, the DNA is TGTGCCTCGGGGGCAGGGGGCAATGGCTACACCTTC. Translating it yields CASGAGGNGYTF.

This CDR3 is CASSRGQGAFNQPQHF. CDR3 coding DNA: TGTGCCAGCAGCCGCGGACAGGGGGCCTTTAATCAGCCCCAGCATTTT. V gene TRBV7-2 combines with J gene TRBJ1-5; 11 bases align to TRBD1. The CDR3 has 16 amino acids. The ends lost 5 bases at V and 4 bases at J; junction bases unmatched: 7. Germline lookup yields CDR1 SGHTA and CDR2 FQGNSA.

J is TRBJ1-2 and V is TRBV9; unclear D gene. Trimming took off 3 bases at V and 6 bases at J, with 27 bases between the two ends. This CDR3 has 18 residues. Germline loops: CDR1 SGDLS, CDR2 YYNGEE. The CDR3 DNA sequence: TGTGCCAGCAGCGCACTTCCGGGTGGAGTCCTGCAAAGACATGGCTACACCTTC. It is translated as CASSALPGGVLQRHGYTF.

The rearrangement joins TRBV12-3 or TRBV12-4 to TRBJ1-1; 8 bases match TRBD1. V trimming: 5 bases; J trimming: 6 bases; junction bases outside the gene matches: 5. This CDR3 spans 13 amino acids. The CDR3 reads CASSLSGGPEAFF. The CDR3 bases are TGTGCCAGCAGTCTCTCAGGGGGCCCTGAAGCTTTCTTT.

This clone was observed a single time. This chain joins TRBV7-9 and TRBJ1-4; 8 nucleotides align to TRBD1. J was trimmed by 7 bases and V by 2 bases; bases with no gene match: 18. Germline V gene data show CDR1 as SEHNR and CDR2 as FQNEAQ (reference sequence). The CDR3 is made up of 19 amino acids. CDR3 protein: CASSLYSETGAESSEKLFF. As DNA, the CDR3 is TGTGCCAGCAGCTTATATAGTGAGACAGGGGCGGAATCTTCTGAAAAACTGTTTTTT.

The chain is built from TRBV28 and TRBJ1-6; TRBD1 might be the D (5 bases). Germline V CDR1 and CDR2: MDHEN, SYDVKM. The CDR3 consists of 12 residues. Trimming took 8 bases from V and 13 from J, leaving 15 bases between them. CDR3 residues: CASGHLGLPLHF. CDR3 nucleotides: TGTGCCAGCGGACACCTTGGGCTCCCCCTCCACTTT. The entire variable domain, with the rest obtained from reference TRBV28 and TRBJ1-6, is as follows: DVKVTQSSRYLVKRTGEKVFLECVQDMDHENMFWYRQDPGLGLRLIYFSYDVKMKEKGDIPEGYSVSREKKERFSLILESASTNQTSMYLCASGHLGLPLHFGNGTRLTVT.

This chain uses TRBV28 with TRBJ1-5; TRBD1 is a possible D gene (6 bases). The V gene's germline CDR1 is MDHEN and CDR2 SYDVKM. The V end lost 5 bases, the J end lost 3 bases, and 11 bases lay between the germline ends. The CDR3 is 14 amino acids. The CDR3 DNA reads TGTGCCAGCAGTACCGGACAGTTCAATCAGCCCCAGCATTTT. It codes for CASSTGQFNQPQHF.

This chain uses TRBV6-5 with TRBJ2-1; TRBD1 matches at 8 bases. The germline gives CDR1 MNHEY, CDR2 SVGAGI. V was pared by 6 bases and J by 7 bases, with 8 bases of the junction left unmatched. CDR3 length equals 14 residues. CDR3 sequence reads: CASRAGTGMNEQFF. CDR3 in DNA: TGTGCCAGCAGGGCCGGGACAGGCATGAATGAGCAGTTCTTC.

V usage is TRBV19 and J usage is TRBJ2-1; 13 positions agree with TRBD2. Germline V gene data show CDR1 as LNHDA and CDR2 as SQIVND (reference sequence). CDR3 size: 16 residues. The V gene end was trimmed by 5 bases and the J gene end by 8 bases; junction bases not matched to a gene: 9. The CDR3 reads CASSFRTSGSRYEQFF. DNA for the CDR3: TGTGCCAGTAGTTTCCGGACTAGCGGGAGTAGGTATGAGCAGTTCTTC.

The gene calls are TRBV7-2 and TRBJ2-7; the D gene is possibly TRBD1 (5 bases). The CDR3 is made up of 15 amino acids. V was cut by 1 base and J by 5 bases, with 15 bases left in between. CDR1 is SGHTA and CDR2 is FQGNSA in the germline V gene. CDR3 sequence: CASSLGGPPPHEQYF. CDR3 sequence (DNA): TGTGCCAGCAGCTTAGGGGGCCCACCGCCCCACGAGCAGTACTTC.

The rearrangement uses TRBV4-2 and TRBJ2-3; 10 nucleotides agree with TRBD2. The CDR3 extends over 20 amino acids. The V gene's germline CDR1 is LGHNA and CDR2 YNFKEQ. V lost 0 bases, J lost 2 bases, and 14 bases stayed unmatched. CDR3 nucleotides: TGTGCCAGCAGCCAAGAGGTAGCGGTGGCTAGCGGGGGAGTCACAGATACGCAGTATTTT. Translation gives CASSQEVAVASGGVTDTQYF.

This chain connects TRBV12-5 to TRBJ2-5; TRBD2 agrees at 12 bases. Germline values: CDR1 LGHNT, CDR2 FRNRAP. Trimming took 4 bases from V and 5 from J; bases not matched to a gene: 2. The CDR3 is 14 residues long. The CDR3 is CASGWGTSGETQYF. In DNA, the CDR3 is TGTGCTAGTGGTTGGGGGACTAGCGGGGAGACCCAGTACTTC.

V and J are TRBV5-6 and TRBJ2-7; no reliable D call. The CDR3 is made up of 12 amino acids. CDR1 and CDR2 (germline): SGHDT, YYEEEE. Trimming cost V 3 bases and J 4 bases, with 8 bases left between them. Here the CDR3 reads CASSYNGYEQYF. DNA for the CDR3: TGTGCCAGCAGCTACAACGGGTACGAGCAGTACTTC.

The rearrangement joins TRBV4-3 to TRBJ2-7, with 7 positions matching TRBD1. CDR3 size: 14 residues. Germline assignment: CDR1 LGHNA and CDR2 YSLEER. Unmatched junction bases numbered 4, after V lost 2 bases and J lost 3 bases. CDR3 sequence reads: CASSQMNRGYEQYF. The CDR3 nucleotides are TGCGCCAGCAGCCAAATGAACAGGGGCTACGAGCAGTACTTC.

CDR3: CASSLTGGYEKLFF. The CDR3 region has the DNA TGTGCCAGCAGCTTAACAGGGGGATATGAAAAACTGTTTTTT. This rearrangement joins TRBV7-8 to TRBJ1-4, with 8 bases that match TRBD1. CDR1 is SGHVS and CDR2 is FQNEAQ in the germline V gene. This CDR3 contains 14 residues. Losses at the gene ends were 2 bases for V and 6 bases for J; bases not matched to a gene: 2.